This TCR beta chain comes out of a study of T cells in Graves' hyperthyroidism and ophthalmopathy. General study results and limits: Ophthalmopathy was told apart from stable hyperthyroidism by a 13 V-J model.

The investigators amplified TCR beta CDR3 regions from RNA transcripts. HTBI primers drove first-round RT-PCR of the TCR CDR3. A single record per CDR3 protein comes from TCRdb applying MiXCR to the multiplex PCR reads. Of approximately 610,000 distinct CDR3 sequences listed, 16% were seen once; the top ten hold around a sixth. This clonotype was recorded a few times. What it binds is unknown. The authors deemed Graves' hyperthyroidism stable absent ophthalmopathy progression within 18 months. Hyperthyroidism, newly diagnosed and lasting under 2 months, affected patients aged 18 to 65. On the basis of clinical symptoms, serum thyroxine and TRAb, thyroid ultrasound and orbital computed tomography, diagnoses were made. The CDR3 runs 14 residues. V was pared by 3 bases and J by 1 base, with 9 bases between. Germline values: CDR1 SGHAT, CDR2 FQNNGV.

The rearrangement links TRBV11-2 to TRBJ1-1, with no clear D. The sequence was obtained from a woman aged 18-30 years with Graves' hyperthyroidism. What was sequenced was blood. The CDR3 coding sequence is TGTGCCAGCAGCTTGGCACCGGCGAACACTGAAGCTTTCTTT. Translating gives CASSLAPANTEAFF.